The clone carrying this TCR beta chain has at least ten counts. Its antigen is as yet unknown. Unique molecular identifiers were used to barcode this TCRbeta library. Via MiXCR, TCRdb re-called the PCR reads, giving one row per CDR3 protein. The sample records some 600,000 distinct CDR3 sequences, 10% to 15% being singletons. This entry comes from a study of T-cell reconstitution after alpha-beta-depleted transplantation in children. General study findings and limits: The study traced high day-60 TCRbeta diversity in some patients to surviving recipient T cells and thymic progenitors.

CDR3 size: 16 residues. With V trimmed by 5 bases and J by 1 base, 6 bases remained unmatched. The chain links TRBV12-3 or TRBV12-4 to TRBJ2-5; 11 bases fit TRBD2. Here the sequenced sample was PBMCs, mostly from graft donor cells, taken 360 days after TCRalphabeta/CD19-depleted stem cell transplant. This TCR was sampled from a male patient younger than 18 who had a stem cell transplant for acute myeloid leukemia, so the T cells may come from the graft donor. DNA of the CDR3: TGTGCCAGCAGTCTACGGACTAGCGGGCCCCAAGAGACCCAGTACTTC. Its translation is CASSLRTSGPQETQYF.